The next 20 T cell receptor beta chains were all read from a single sample in a study of CD8 T cells in ankylosing spondylitis. Study-wide findings and caveats: One TCR beta motif, made up of eight highly homologous variants, appeared characteristic of ankylosing spondylitis blood.

TCRdb reprocessed the 5' RACE reads via MiXCR and lists one record per CDR3 protein. The sample includes 700,000 to 1,000,000 distinct CDR3 sequences, about 11% of them seen just once. Antigens for these TCRs are unknown. The sample was blood, either unsorted or a sorted T cell fraction (not recorded which). Every receptor here comes from a male donor with ankylosing spondylitis.

This clonotype was observed at least ten times. The chain is built from TRBV29-1 and TRBJ1-1; D is undetermined. V lost 2 bases and J 1 base, leaving 5 bases between the germline ends. The germline V gene encodes CDR1 SQVTM and CDR2 ANQGSEA. The CDR3 runs to 12 residues. DNA of the CDR3: TGCAGCGTTGAACGCCCGAACACTGAAGCTTTCTTT. It encodes CSVERPNTEAFF.

V is TRBV5-4 and J is TRBJ1-2; D might be TRBD1 (6 bases). CDR1 SGHNT and CDR2 YYREEE come from the germline V gene (reference sequence). The CDR3 extends over 14 amino acids. Deletions cut 3 bases from V and 8 bases from J, with 17 bases between. The CDR3 DNA reads TGTGCCAGCAGCTCGGAGAGGGGGTCGGGGGGCTACACCTTC. It yields the protein CASSSERGSGGYTF.

The chain joins TRBV5-6 to TRBJ1-6, with a tentative D call TRBD1 (5 bases). V lost 4 bases, J lost 7 bases, and 15 bases lay in between. CDR1 SGHDT and CDR2 YYEEEE come from the germline V gene. The CDR3 is 15 residues long. The CDR3 coding sequence is TGTGCCAGCAGCCCAACAGACAGTAGGAATTCACCCCTCCACTTT. Residues: CASSPTDSRNSPLHF.

J is TRBJ2-3 and V is TRBV18; possible D gene TRBD1, 5 bases. Germline CDR1 is KGHSH and CDR2 is LQKENI. The CDR3 totals 16 residues. Between the trimmed V and J ends, which lost 0 bases and 1 base, there was a span of 11 bases. In DNA, the CDR3 is TGTGCCAGCTCACCACCTGGGGCCCGACGCACAGATACGCAGTATTTT. It specifies CASSPPGARRTDTQYF. Drawing the rest from reference TRBV18 and TRBJ2-3, the complete variable domain is NAGVMQNPRHLVRRRGQEARLRCSPMKGHSHVYWYRQLPEEGLKFMVYLQKENIIDESGMPKERFSAEFPKEGPSILRIQQVVRGDSAAYFCASSPPGARRTDTQYFGPGTRLTVL.

The chain has TRBV7-2 and TRBJ2-1; D is undetermined. Germline V lookup: CDR1 SGHTA, CDR2 FQGNSA. CDR3 size: 15 residues. V was trimmed by 5 bases and J by 3 bases, leaving 14 bases between them. CDR3 in amino acids: CASSPDPVYYNEQFF. The CDR3 nucleotides are TGTGCCAGCAGCCCGGACCCGGTTTACTACAATGAGCAGTTCTTC.

This clonotype came up a few times. V and J are TRBV20-1 and TRBJ2-7; 8 bases align to TRBD1. CDR1 DFQATT and CDR2 SNEGSKA come from the germline V gene (reference sequence). The CDR3 totals 13 residues. Germline trimming cut 6 bases from V and 4 bases from J; bases unmatched to any gene: 8. CDR3 nucleotides: TGCAGTGCCCTGGAGAACAGGGGGTACGAGCAGTACTTC. Translating it yields CSALENRGYEQYF.

In its sample, this clonotype was seen many times. The CDR3 coding sequence is TGTGCCAGCAGCCTAGGGGCAGGGCTGGGTCAGCCCCAGCATTTT. As protein: CASSLGAGLGQPQHF. The V gene is TRBV6-2 or TRBV6-3, the J gene TRBJ1-5; a weak D match, TRBD1 (5 bases). Germline values: CDR1 MNHEY, CDR2 SVGEGT. The V and J ends lost 6 bases and 6 bases respectively, with 18 bases between them. CDR3 size: 15 residues.

The gene calls are TRBV7-9 and TRBJ1-1; no clear D. The CDR3 runs 13 residues. Trimming removed 5 bases at V and 3 bases at J, with 10 bases between. Germline values: CDR1 SEHNR, CDR2 FQNEAQ (reference sequence). The CDR3 sequence is CASSAMGDTEAFF. DNA for the CDR3: TGTGCCAGCAGCGCGATGGGTGACACTGAAGCTTTCTTT. The full variable domain, in which reference TRBV7-9 and TRBJ1-1 provide the parts outside the CDR3, is DTGVSQNPRHKITKRGQNVTFRCDPISEHNRLYWYRQTLGQGPEFLTYFQNEAQLEKSRLLSDRFSAERPKGSFSTLEIQRTEQGDSAMYLCASSAMGDTEAFFGQGTRLTVV.

A few counts support this clonotype. The rearrangement joins TRBV6-5 to TRBJ2-7; D ambiguous. Germline values: CDR1 MNHEY, CDR2 SVGAGI. CDR3 length equals 13 residues. Trimming cost V 2 bases and J 3 bases, with 8 bases left between them. The CDR3 loop reads CASSYIVGYEQYF. For the CDR3, the DNA is TGTGCCAGCAGTTACATAGTAGGCTACGAGCAGTACTTC.

In this sample, this clonotype turned up a few times. The genes are TRBV5-6 and TRBJ2-5; D is undetermined. The CDR3 length is 15 residues. Trimming shortened V by 2 bases and J by 7 bases, and 18 bases separated the two germline ends. Germline values: CDR1 SGHDT, CDR2 YYEEEE. CDR3 region: CASSLGLRDGVTQYF. In nucleotides, the CDR3 is TGTGCCAGCAGCTTAGGGCTCCGCGATGGCGTGACCCAGTACTTC.

The chain is built from TRBV20-1 and TRBJ2-7; D ambiguous. Germline values: CDR1 DFQATT, CDR2 SNEGSKA (reference sequence). The CDR3 is 15 amino acids. Trimming left V 3 bases short and J 0 bases short, with 15 bases between. CDR3 residues: CSASRGFDGSYEQYF. In DNA, the CDR3 is TGCAGTGCTAGTAGAGGCTTCGATGGCTCCTACGAGCAGTACTTC.

The CDR3 coding sequence is TGTGCCAGCAGTTTAGCGGGGGACATCTACGAGCAGTACTTC. Translated: CASSLAGDIYEQYF. V usage is TRBV12-3 or TRBV12-4 and J usage is TRBJ2-7, with D tentatively TRBD1 (6 bases). The CDR3 extends over 14 amino acids. V lost 0 bases and J lost 3, with 9 bases in between.

This clonotype was seen only a few times. The gene calls are TRBV18 and TRBJ1-1; D is uncertain. Germline V gene lookup returns CDR1 KGHSH and CDR2 LQKENI. CDR3 size: 15 residues. V dropped 3 bases and J dropped 1 base, with 12 bases sitting between them. The CDR3 loop reads CASSPKIQRNTEAFF. CDR3 DNA sequence: TGTGCCAGCTCACCGAAAATACAGAGGAACACTGAAGCTTTCTTT.

J is TRBJ2-5 and V is TRBV4-3; a possible D gene is TRBD1 (6 bases). Germline-derived CDR1 and CDR2 are LGHNA and YSLEER. Trimming stripped 4 bases from V and 7 bases from J, with 13 bases between. The CDR3 length is 13 residues. The CDR3 DNA reads as TGCGCCAGCAGCCTCACAGGGAGAGGGACCCAGTACTTC. This encodes CASSLTGRGTQYF.

This clonotype came up many times. The genes are TRBV29-1 and TRBJ2-2; D could derive from TRBD1 or TRBD2 (5 bases each). V was pared by 3 bases and J by 5 bases, with 16 bases between. This CDR3 has 15 residues. Germline V CDR1 and CDR2: SQVTM, ANQGSEA. This CDR3 reads CSVERAAGTTGELFF. CDR3 nucleotides: TGCAGCGTTGAGCGGGCGGCAGGGACGACCGGGGAGCTGTTTTTT.

This clonotype showed up just a few times. The chain couples TRBV20-1 to TRBJ1-1; D gene uncertain. Between the trimmed V and J ends, which lost 0 bases and 4 bases, there was a span of 12 bases. The CDR3 is 14 residues long. The germline CDR1 and CDR2 sequences are DFQATT and SNEGSKA (reference sequence). The CDR3 loop is CSARDTGWTTEAFF. The CDR3 DNA is TGCAGTGCTAGAGATACGGGTTGGACCACTGAAGCTTTCTTT.

A remark on this clonotype: A much larger clone differs by one base, so this may be a read error. The chain has TRBV12-3 or TRBV12-4 and TRBJ1-1; D is undetermined. The CDR3 is made up of 14 amino acids. CDR3: CASSFETVNTEAYF. CDR3 nucleotides: TGTGCCAGCAGTTTCGAGACGGTGAACACTGAAGCTTACTTT.

This clonotype was counted only a few times. The V call is TRBV19, the J call TRBJ2-4; D is possibly TRBD1 (6 bases). The CDR3 sequence is 15 residues long. V lost 7 bases to trimming and J lost 6 bases, with 19 bases between them. The germline V gene encodes CDR1 LNHDA and CDR2 SQIVND (reference sequence). The CDR3 spells CASTLGGTDTNIQYF. In DNA form, the CDR3 reads TGTGCCAGTACCTTAGGGGGTACAGATACAAACATTCAGTACTTC.

CDR3 loop: CASSGTSGGLQETQYF. CDR3 nucleotides: TGTGCCAGCAGCGGGACTAGCGGGGGCCTACAAGAGACCCAGTACTTC. V and J are TRBV5-5 and TRBJ2-5; 14 positions match TRBD2. Germline-derived CDR1 and CDR2 are SGHKS and YYEKEE (reference sequence). The CDR3 is 16 residues long. V gave up 4 bases and J gave up 2 bases; unmatched junction bases: 4.

The chain combines TRBV30 with TRBJ2-7; perhaps TRBD2 as D (5 bases). The CDR3 is 13 residues long. Germline assignment: CDR1 GTSNPN and CDR2 SVGIG (reference sequence). Trimming pared 0 bases from V and 3 bases from J, leaving 9 bases between. As DNA, the CDR3 is TGTGCCTGGAGTGTTGGAGAGGGCTACGAGCAGTACTTC. The encoded protein is CAWSVGEGYEQYF.